The next 27 T cell receptor beta chains were all read from a single sample in a study of OX40 agonist ivuxolimab in advanced cancers. Repertoires were generated with immunoSEQ multiplex PCR, while TCRdb's copy carries only in-frame clones and drops some. The repertoire has fewer than 40,000 clones, around three quarters of them found once; the top ten carry less than 20%. The source was CD4+ or CD8+ T cells sorted from blood, collected in a trial of the OX40 agonist ivuxolimab. The source of these receptors is an adult with an advanced solid tumor such as melanoma, head and neck, liver or kidney cancer.

This chain connects TRBV18 to TRBJ1-4; 9 bases agree with TRBD1. This CDR3 is built from 14 residues. The V gene end was trimmed by 3 bases and the J gene end by 5 bases; junction bases not matched to a gene: 1. The germline CDR1 and CDR2 sequences are KGHSH and LQKENI. The CDR3 region has the DNA TGTGCCAGCTCACCTGGGACAGGGAATGAAAAACTGTTTTTT. This sequence encodes CASSPGTGNEKLFF. Looking up the rest from reference TRBV18 and TRBJ1-4 gives the full variable domain: NAGVMQNPRHLVRRRGQEARLRCSPMKGHSHVYWYRQLPEEGLKFMVYLQKENIIDESGMPKERFSAEFPKEGPSILRIQQVVRGDSAAYFCASSPGTGNEKLFFGSGTQLSVL.

The chain couples TRBV5-1 to TRBJ2-1; weak D call: TRBD2 (6 bases). This CDR3 region has 15 residues. Looked up from germline, CDR1 is SGHRS and CDR2 is YFSETQ. Trimming took off 4 bases at V and 5 bases at J, with 16 bases between the two ends. Here the CDR3 DNA reads TGCGCCAGCAGCCCCCCCCGAGGAGGGGACAATGAGCAGTTCTTC. It specifies CASSPPRGGDNEQFF.

The rearrangement links TRBV6-5 to TRBJ1-6; no definite D call. Trimming cost V 5 bases and J 7 bases, with 15 bases left between them. This CDR3 has 15 residues. The germline gives CDR1 MNHEY, CDR2 SVGAGI. CDR3 DNA sequence: TGTGCCAGCAGTCAGACAAACAGCGAAAATTCACCCCTCCACTTT. Its translation: CASSQTNSENSPLHF.

This sequence joins TRBV5-5 and TRBJ2-1; 10 nucleotides agree with TRBD2. CDR1 is SGHKS and CDR2 is YYEKEE in the germline V gene (reference sequence). V was clipped by 6 bases and J by 3 bases; unmatched bases: 9. The CDR3 totals 16 residues. The CDR3 DNA reads TGTGCCAGCACTGCGCTAGCGGGGGAATACTACAATGAGCAGTTCTTC. Amino acid sequence: CASTALAGEYYNEQFF.

The J gene is TRBJ1-6, the V gene TRBV9; 8 positions match TRBD1. V gave up 4 bases and J gave up 7 bases; unmatched junction bases: 7. This CDR3 contains 15 residues. Germline values: CDR1 SGDLS, CDR2 YYNGEE. As DNA, the CDR3 is TGTGCCAGCAGCTTTGGACAGGGCGGAAATTCACCCCTCCACTTT. Translating it yields CASSFGQGGNSPLHF.

This clone has at least ten counts. The V call is TRBV2, the J call TRBJ1-1, with TRBD1 as a possible D gene (6 bases). The CDR3 is 12 residues long. CDR1 SNHLY and CDR2 FYNNEI come from the germline V gene. The V end lost 6 bases, the J end lost 5 bases, and 10 bases lay between the germline ends. The CDR3 nucleotides are TGTGCCAGCAGGCAGGGGCTTACTGAAGCTTTCTTT. Its protein is CASRQGLTEAFF.

CDR3 protein: CASSISGATDTQYF. The CDR3 DNA reads as TGTGCCAGCAGCATTAGCGGGGCTACAGATACGCAGTATTTT. The chain joins TRBV5-4 to TRBJ2-3; 8 positions agree with TRBD2. Germline CDR1 is SGHNT and CDR2 is YYREEE (reference sequence). CDR3 length: 14 amino acids. V lost 4 bases to trimming and J lost 3 bases; unmatched junction nucleotides: 4.

The chain couples TRBV2 to TRBJ2-3; 14 bases fit TRBD2. CDR1 and CDR2 from the germline V gene are SNHLY and FYNNEI. V shed 10 bases and J 6 bases; nucleotides not matched to a gene: 6. The CDR3 runs to 14 residues. Written as DNA, the CDR3 is TGTGCCAAGACTAGCGGGGGGGCAGGGGATACGCAGTATTTT. Amino acids: CAKTSGGAGDTQYF.

The chain uses TRBV6-5 and TRBJ2-6; 8 nucleotides line up with TRBD1. This CDR3 contains 15 residues. Looked up from germline, CDR1 is MNHEY and CDR2 is SVGAGI. The J segment lost 2 bases and the V segment lost 5 bases, leaving 2 bases of the junction unmatched. The DNA of the CDR3 is TGTGCCAGCAGTACGACAGGGGCTGGGGCCAACGTCCTGACTTTC. This sequence encodes CASSTTGAGANVLTF.

V gene TRBV9 combines with J gene TRBJ1-6, with TRBD1 matching over 8 bases. Germline V gene data show CDR1 as SGDLS and CDR2 as YYNGEE. Germline trimming cut 10 bases from V and 5 bases from J; bases unmatched to any gene: 5. There are 13 residues in the CDR3. The chain's CDR3 is CACGTGDNSPLHF. The DNA of the CDR3 is TGTGCCTGCGGGACAGGCGATAATTCACCCCTCCACTTT.

The chain combines TRBV5-1 with TRBJ1-2; 7 bases are shared with TRBD1. The germline CDR1 and CDR2 sequences are SGHRS and YFSETQ. V shed 7 bases and J 6 bases; nucleotides not matched to a gene: 9. The CDR3 runs 13 residues. CDR3 nucleotide sequence: TGCGCCAGCCGCTCGCAGGGGGTGAATGGCTACACCTTC. This codes for CASRSQGVNGYTF.

This chain joins TRBV2 and TRBJ2-3, with 14 bases identical to TRBD2. With 4 bases clipped from V and 7 bases from J, the junction kept 13 bases outside the gene matches. The CDR3 is 18 residues long. The germline V gene encodes CDR1 SNHLY and CDR2 FYNNEI. The CDR3 sequence is CASSGTARLAGGRYTQYF. DNA for the CDR3: TGTGCCAGCAGTGGCACCGCCCGACTAGCGGGGGGGCGGTATACGCAGTATTTT.

The chain joins TRBV18 to TRBJ2-1, with TRBD2 as a possible D gene (6 bases). Trimming removed 7 bases from V and 10 bases from J, with 20 bases in between. Germline V gives CDR1 KGHSH, CDR2 LQKENI. The CDR3 has 14 residues. DNA of the CDR3: TGTGCCAGCTTGCGGGGAATGACGGGCGAGGAGCAGTTCTTC. This codes for CASLRGMTGEEQFF.

This chain connects TRBV4-1 to TRBJ2-3, with D possibly TRBD1 on 6 matching bases. This CDR3 contains 17 residues. Germline V CDR1 and CDR2: MGHRA, YSYEKL. The V end was cut by 4 bases, the J end by 0 bases, with 17 bases between. The CDR3 sequence: CASSPVPGTPSTDTQYF. DNA for the CDR3: TGCGCCAGCAGCCCTGTCCCCGGGACACCTAGCACAGATACGCAGTATTTT.

This clone was found a few times. The chain uses TRBV7-2 and TRBJ1-6; D is uncertain. CDR3 length equals 11 residues. Deletions cut 3 bases from V and 15 bases from J, with 9 bases between. Germline loops: CDR1 SGHTA, CDR2 FQGNSA. The CDR3 DNA follows: TGTGCCAGCAGCTTGGGCCGGGGCCTCCACTTT. Its protein product is CASSLGRGLHF.

This clone was found once. This chain uses TRBV10-2 with TRBJ2-5; possibly TRBD1 for D (6 bases). CDR1 and CDR2 (germline): WSHSY, SAAADI. CDR3 length: 12 residues. The V gene lost 6 bases and the J gene lost 5 bases, with 10 bases spanning the gap. The CDR3 DNA follows: TGCGCCAGCAGGCAGGGGTTCGAGACCCAGTACTTC. This sequence encodes CASRQGFETQYF.

The chain couples TRBV2 to TRBJ1-3, with a weak D call TRBD1 (5 bases). The CDR3 sequence is 11 residues long. Germline-derived CDR1 and CDR2 are SNHLY and FYNNEI. The V and J ends lost 7 bases and 4 bases respectively, with 5 bases between them. The CDR3 DNA is TGTGCCAGCAAGGGGGGAAACACCATATATTTT. It yields the protein CASKGGNTIYF.

V gene TRBV11-2 combines with J gene TRBJ2-4; D might be TRBD2 (7 bases). There are 17 residues in the CDR3. Germline CDR1 is SGHAT and CDR2 is FQNNGV. Trimming stripped 1 base from V and 2 bases from J, with 15 bases between. This CDR3 reads CASSLASWGGSKNIQYF. CDR3 bases: TGTGCCAGCAGCTTAGCGTCGTGGGGGGGCTCCAAAAACATTCAGTACTTC. Drawing the rest from reference TRBV11-2 and TRBJ2-4, the complete variable domain is EAGVAQSPRYKIIEKRQSVAFWCNPISGHATLYWYQQILGQGPKLLIQFQNNGVVDDSQLPKDRFSAERLKGVDSTLKIQPAKLEDSAVYLCASSLASWGGSKNIQYFGAGTRLSVL.

The genes are TRBV5-1 and TRBJ2-7, with TRBD1 matching over 12 bases. Unmatched junction bases numbered 4, after V lost 4 bases and J lost 5 bases. The germline CDR1 and CDR2 sequences are SGHRS and YFSETQ. This CDR3 spans 14 amino acids. Written as DNA, the CDR3 is TGCGCCAGCAGCCTGGGACAGGGGGCCCACGAGCAGTACGTC. The encoded protein is CASSLGQGAHEQYV.

The J gene is TRBJ2-6, the V gene TRBV4-1; D call uncertain. Germline V gene lookup returns CDR1 MGHRA and CDR2 YSYEKL. V was trimmed by 1 base and J by 0 bases, leaving 7 bases between them. This CDR3 is built from 16 residues. CDR3 coding DNA: TGCGCCAGCAGCCAAGGCCGACGCTCTGGGGCCAACGTCCTGACTTTC. This sequence encodes CASSQGRRSGANVLTF.

This clone appeared a few times. This rearrangement joins TRBV7-9 to TRBJ2-3; possibly TRBD1 for D (6 bases). The V gene lost 3 bases and the J gene lost 1 base, with 8 bases spanning the gap. In germline, CDR1 is SEHNR, CDR2 FQNEAQ (reference sequence). The CDR3 length is 14 residues. The CDR3 region is CASSFRGRTDTQYF. The CDR3 region has the DNA TGTGCCAGCAGCTTCAGGGGTCGCACAGATACGCAGTATTTT.

This sequence joins TRBV5-1 and TRBJ2-5; 14 nucleotides match TRBD2. Germline assignment: CDR1 SGHRS and CDR2 YFSETQ. The ends lost 4 bases at V and 1 base at J; junction bases unmatched: 3. The CDR3 loop spans 16 amino acids. The DNA for the CDR3 is TGCGCCAGCAGCCTGACTAGCGGGGGGGCCCAAGAGACCCAGTACTTC. This encodes CASSLTSGGAQETQYF.

The chain joins TRBV19 to TRBJ1-2; D unresolved. The V end lost 5 bases, the J end lost 4 bases, and 5 bases lay between the germline ends. The CDR3 sequence is 11 residues long. Germline values: CDR1 LNHDA, CDR2 SQIVND (reference sequence). CDR3 loop: CASSARYGYTF. Written as DNA, the CDR3 is TGTGCCAGTAGTGCTCGCTATGGCTACACCTTC. Variable domain in full (rest from reference TRBV19 and TRBJ1-2): DGGITQSPKYLFRKEGQNVTLSCEQNLNHDAMYWYRQDPGQGLRLIYYSQIVNDFQKGDIAEGYSVSREKKESFPLTVTSAQKNPTAFYLCASSARYGYTFGSGTRLTVV.

The chain recombines TRBV6-6 with TRBJ2-7; D uncertain. Germline V gene sequence: CDR1 MNHNY, CDR2 SVGAGI (reference sequence). Trimming removed 8 bases from V and 3 bases from J, with 5 bases in between. CDR3 size: 10 residues. This CDR3 reads CASLHYEQYV. For the CDR3, the DNA is TGTGCCAGCTTGCACTACGAGCAGTACGTC.

By frequency in the sample, this clone is medium-sized (0.01 to 0.1%). This chain links TRBV5-1 with TRBJ2-3, with a possible D match to TRBD2 (6 bases). This CDR3 is built from 14 residues. V lost 4 bases and J 1 base, leaving 10 bases between the germline ends. CDR1 is SGHRS and CDR2 is YFSETQ in the germline V gene. This chain's CDR3 is CASSLSGGTDTQYF. DNA for the CDR3: TGCGCCAGCAGCCTCTCGGGGGGCACAGATACGCAGTATTTT.

The chain uses TRBV5-4 and TRBJ1-1, with 7 bases matching TRBD1. The CDR3 is 14 amino acids. The germline V gene has CDR1 SGHNT and CDR2 YYREEE (reference sequence). V dropped 3 bases and J dropped 4; count of bases not matched to a gene: 6. The CDR3 sequence is CASSSFTGATEAFF. In DNA, the CDR3 is TGTGCCAGCAGCTCATTCACAGGGGCCACTGAAGCTTTCTTT.

J is TRBJ1-2 and V is TRBV21-1. TRBV21-1 is a pseudogene locus. The CDR3 covers 12 residues. The CDR3 DNA follows: TGTGCCAGCAGCCCTCGGATTAGGGGCTACACCTTC. The encoded protein is CASSPRIRGYTF.